Listed below are T cell receptor beta chains from one sample, sequenced in a study of T and B cells in COVID-19 patients. From the multiplex PCR reads, TCRdb called clonotypes with MiXCR, one entry per CDR3 protein. This repertoire shows some 15,000 distinct CDR3 sequences, about 30% found once; its top ten account for around 3.1%. Specimen: blood. These receptor sequences come from a human donor who had recovered from COVID-19. Each CDR3 is given with its conserved first and last residue. The order of the fields is V gene, J gene, clone size, D gene, CDR3 protein, CDR3 DNA. A D gene is named only where the DNA matches it firmly. Expanded clones get a size class; other rows say once, few or many, or leave the size out.

>TRBV20-1|TRBJ1-6|few|.
CSAISSTGRYNSPLHF
TGCAGCGCGATATCCAGCACAGGGAGGTATAATTCACCCCTCCACTTT
>TRBV10-2|TRBJ2-1|.|TRBD1
CASSESSQQGEDEQFF
TGCGCCAGCAGTGAGTCCTCCCAACAGGGGGAGGATGAGCAGTTCTTC
>TRBV6-6|TRBJ2-5|.|TRBD2
CASSYSTLAGAVQETQYF
TGTGCCAGCAGTTACTCTACTCTAGCGGGGGCTGTACAAGAGACCCAGTACTTC
>TRBV7-9|TRBJ1-3|.|.
CASSLSEENTIYF
TGTGCCAGCAGCTTATCGGAGGAAAACACCATATATTTT
>TRBV15|TRBJ1-4|few|.
CATSREGGEIEKLFF
TGTGCCACCAGCAGAGAGGGAGGGGAGATCGAAAAACTGTTTTTT
>TRBV6-5|TRBJ1-4|.|TRBD1
CASSYSFAQGDEKLFF
TGTGCCAGCAGTTACTCCTTCGCGCAGGGGGATGAAAAACTGTTTTTT
>TRBV29-1|TRBJ1-2|many|TRBD1
CSVEGQGAGYTF
TGCAGCGTTGAAGGACAGGGGGCTGGCTACACCTTC
>TRBV29-1|TRBJ2-6|medium-sized|TRBD1
CSATTGPPSGANVLTF
TGCAGCGCCACGACAGGGCCTCCCTCTGGGGCCAACGTCCTGACTTTC
>TRBV6-5|TRBJ2-5|medium-sized|.
CASRFPGVRETQYF
TGTGCCAGCAGGTTTCCAGGGGTAAGGGAGACCCAGTACTTC
>TRBV7-2|TRBJ2-1|.|TRBD2
CASSWTSGTTGNEQFF
TGTGCCAGCAGCTGGACTAGCGGGACCACAGGCAATGAGCAGTTCTTC
>TRBV6-5|TRBJ1-1|.|TRBD1
CASSEAGTGVNTEAFF
TGTGCCAGCAGTGAAGCGGGGACAGGGGTTAACACTGAAGCTTTCTTT
>TRBV7-2|TRBJ2-1|.|TRBD1
CASKGGPGPNEQFF
TGTGCGAGCAAAGGGGGCCCAGGCCCCAATGAGCAGTTCTTC
>TRBV6-5|TRBJ2-2|medium-sized|.
CASSYSGTGELFF
TGTGCCAGCAGTTACTCTGGGACCGGGGAGCTGTTTTTT
>TRBV29-1|TRBJ2-7|medium-sized|.
CSVEANGMMNEQYF
TGCAGCGTTGAAGCGAACGGCATGATGAACGAGCAGTACTTC
>TRBV6-5|TRBJ2-5|many|.
CASSYTGPRGETQYF
TGTGCCAGCAGTTATACCGGACCCCGAGGGGAGACCCAGTACTTC
>TRBV19|TRBJ1-1|medium-sized|TRBD1
CASLDRGRGNTEAFF
TGTGCCAGCCTCGACAGGGGGCGGGGGAACACTGAAGCTTTCTTT
>TRBV18|TRBJ1-1|.|.
CASSRTGQMNTEAFF
TGTGCCAGCTCACGAACGGGGCAGATGAACACTGAAGCTTTCTTT
>TRBV5-1|TRBJ2-7|.|TRBD1
CASSFPGTGSHEQYF
TGCGCCAGCAGCTTCCCCGGGACAGGGTCCCACGAGCAGTACTTC
>TRBV20-1|TRBJ2-2|.|TRBD2
CSAVYGGVGELFF
TGCAGTGCTGTCTATGGGGGGGTCGGGGAGCTGTTTTTT
>TRBV4-1|TRBJ1-5|.|.
CASSQGGRPEPQHF
TGCGCCAGCAGCCAGGGAGGCCGACCGGAGCCCCAGCATTTT
>TRBV6-4|TRBJ1-1|.|.
CASSEREGTEAFF
TGTGCCAGCAGTGAGAGGGAGGGCACTGAAGCTTTCTTT
>TRBV10-3|TRBJ2-2|.|.
CATVPERMNTGELFF
TGTGCCACCGTTCCCGAGAGAATGAACACCGGGGAGCTGTTTTTT
>TRBV6-2/TRBV6-3|TRBJ2-1|few|.
CASSELAGALNEQFF
TGTGCCAGCAGCGAACTCGCCGGGGCTCTCAATGAGCAGTTCTTC
>TRBV19|TRBJ1-2|medium-sized|TRBD1
CASSVDRVNGYTF
TGTGCCAGTAGTGTTGACAGGGTGAATGGCTACACCTTC
>TRBV30|TRBJ1-6|.|.
CAWRSGFNSPLHF
TGTGCCTGGAGATCTGGGTTCAATTCACCCCTCCACTTT
>TRBV18|TRBJ2-2|medium-sized|.
CASSPKREGELFF
TGTGCCAGCTCACCCAAAAGGGAAGGGGAGCTGTTTTTT
>TRBV5-6|TRBJ1-5|few|TRBD1
CASSLQGMQDQPQHF
TGTGCCAGCAGTTTACAGGGGATGCAAGATCAGCCCCAGCATTTT
>TRBV5-6|TRBJ2-7|.|.
CASAWRGRAPYEQYF
TGTGCCAGCGCGTGGCGGGGGCGCGCCCCCTACGAGCAGTACTTC
>TRBV13|TRBJ2-7|many|.
CASSPGGSSYEQYF
TGTGCCAGCAGCCCAGGAGGCAGCTCCTACGAGCAGTACTTC
>TRBV25-1|TRBJ2-5|.|TRBD2
CASSAGLAGGETQYF
TGTGCCAGCAGTGCCGGACTAGCGGGAGGAGAGACCCAGTACTTC
>TRBV24-1|TRBJ2-7|.|TRBD2
CATSDPIAGPSYEQYF
TGTGCCACCAGTGATCCCATAGCGGGACCCTCCTACGAGCAGTACTTC
>TRBV20-1|TRBJ2-6|.|.
CSPRIAGANVLTF
TGCAGCCCGCGCATAGCTGGGGCCAACGTCCTGACTTTC
>TRBV29-1|TRBJ2-5|.|.
CSVGQGRWDIPQETQYF
TGCAGCGTGGGGCAGGGGCGGTGGGATATACCTCAAGAGACCCAGTACTTC
>TRBV19|TRBJ1-5|medium-sized|.
CASSIEQGRGNQPQHF
TGTGCCAGTAGTATTGAGCAGGGCAGGGGCAATCAGCCCCAGCATTTT
>TRBV6-2/TRBV6-3|TRBJ1-4|.|.
CASSYPGRRRLSTNEKLFF
TGTGCCAGCAGTTACCCAGGACGGCGGAGACTTTCAACTAATGAAAAACTGTTTTTT
>TRBV5-4|TRBJ2-5|few|TRBD2
CASSFGLEMETQYF
TGTGCCAGCAGCTTTGGACTAGAGATGGAGACCCAGTACTTC
>TRBV5-1|TRBJ2-3|few|TRBD1
CASMSGNVRTGITDTQYF
TGCGCCAGCATGTCGGGCAACGTTCGGACAGGGATCACAGATACGCAGTATTTT
>TRBV7-2|TRBJ2-3|.|.
CASSLERAPDTQYF
TGTGCCAGCAGCTTAGAGCGGGCCCCAGATACGCAGTATTTT